This is a list of T cell receptor beta chains from one sample in a study of blood T cells in healthy people across ages. TCRdb recomputed calls from the 5' RACE reads with MiXCR, one row per CDR3 protein. The sample carries roughly 1,500,000 distinct CDR3 sequences, around 36% recorded once. The source material was blood. These receptors all stem from a woman aged 25 to 39 in good health. The CDR3 runs from the conserved cysteine through the conserved F or W. The D gene is left open where the match is weak. Clone sizes are given selectively: once, few, many, or a class where the clone is expanded.

d_gene	abundance	v_gene	j_gene	CDR3aa	CDR3nt
.	.	TRBV12-3/TRBV12-4	TRBJ2-4	CASSPTDPAKNIQYF	TGTGCCAGCAGTCCGACAGACCCAGCCAAAAACATTCAGTACTTC
TRBD1	.	TRBV20-1	TRBJ2-7	CSARGFRDRGIHEQYF	TGCAGTGCTAGAGGGTTTCGGGACAGGGGGATCCACGAGCAGTACTTC
TRBD1	.	TRBV10-3	TRBJ1-2	CAISEDRGFYGYTF	TGTGCCATCAGTGAGGACAGGGGCTTCTATGGCTACACCTTC
.	.	TRBV28	TRBJ2-7	CASSLWGLGETEQYF	TGTGCCAGCAGTTTATGGGGCTTAGGTGAGACCGAGCAGTACTTC
.	few	TRBV19	TRBJ1-4	CASSLGQPTTNEKLFF	TGTGCCAGTAGTTTAGGACAGCCAACAACTAATGAAAAACTGTTTTTT
.	few	TRBV7-9	TRBJ1-6	CASSAQGLLSPLHF	TGTGCCAGCAGCGCCCAGGGTCTCCTTTCACCCCTCCACTTT
.	few	TRBV5-1	TRBJ2-2	CASSLAPNGELFF	TGCGCCAGCAGCTTGGCACCTAACGGGGAGCTGTTTTTT
TRBD2	few	TRBV6-4	TRBJ2-1	CASSALAGVRNEQFF	TGTGCCAGCAGTGCTCTAGCGGGAGTCCGCAATGAGCAGTTCTTC
.	.	TRBV6-2/TRBV6-3	TRBJ1-5	CASRTDEINYSNQPQHF	TGTGCCAGCCGGACAGACGAAATAAACTATAGCAATCAGCCCCAGCATTTT
.	many	TRBV29-1	TRBJ2-1	CSVRTLPYNEQFF	TGCAGCGTCAGGACGCTCCCCTACAATGAGCAGTTCTTC
.	.	TRBV6-1	TRBJ2-6	CASSVVLSGANVLTF	TGTGCCAGCAGTGTCGTCCTCTCTGGGGCCAACGTCCTGACTTTC
.	.	TRBV5-1	TRBJ2-2	CASGPSGTGELFF	TGCGCCAGCGGCCCCTCGGGAACCGGGGAGCTGTTTTTT
TRBD1	.	TRBV18	TRBJ2-6	CASSPVTGVGSGANVLTF	TGTGCCAGCTCACCAGTGACAGGGGTAGGCTCTGGGGCCAACGTCCTGACTTTC
TRBD2	.	TRBV6-6	TRBJ2-1	CASSSRLAVPQDDEQFF	TGTGCCAGCAGTTCCCGACTAGCGGTGCCTCAGGACGATGAGCAGTTCTTC
TRBD1	.	TRBV20-1	TRBJ2-1	CSTTGTGRHNEQFF	TGCAGCACCACCGGGACAGGGCGCCACAATGAGCAGTTCTTC
TRBD1	.	TRBV18	TRBJ1-5	CASSPPVRGRRYFNQPQHF	TGTGCCAGCTCACCACCGGTCAGGGGGCGAAGGTATTTCAATCAGCCCCAGCATTTT
.	.	TRBV6-1	TRBJ1-4	CASTRATNEKLFF	TGTGCCAGCACCAGGGCGACTAATGAAAAACTGTTTTTT
TRBD1	.	TRBV7-9	TRBJ1-4	CASSTGTGWEKLFF	TGTGCCAGCAGCACCGGGACAGGGTGGGAAAAACTGTTTTTT
.	once	TRBV2	TRBJ1-4	CASKVSATNEKLFF	TGTGCCAGCAAAGTGTCCGCAACTAATGAAAAACTGTTTTTT
TRBD1	.	TRBV7-3	TRBJ2-3	CARQGANAQYF	TGTGCCAGACAGGGGGCAAATGCGCAGTATTTT
.	.	TRBV10-3	TRBJ2-7	CAISESTVRGMGQYF	TGTGCCATCAGTGAGTCTACAGTTAGGGGTATGGGTCAGTACTTC
.	.	TRBV24-1	TRBJ2-3	CATSDSKRGKGTDTQYF	TGTGCCACCAGTGACTCCAAGCGAGGGAAAGGCACAGATACGCAGTATTTT
TRBD2	.	TRBV20-1	TRBJ2-5	CSARHPSGAQETQYF	TGCAGTGCTAGACATCCTAGCGGAGCTCAAGAGACCCAGTACTTC
TRBD2	few	TRBV3-1	TRBJ2-7	CASSPGLAGAVDYEQYF	TGTGCCAGCAGCCCGGGACTAGCGGGAGCGGTCGACTACGAGCAGTACTTC
TRBD2	.	TRBV7-2	TRBJ2-7	CASSGLAVSYEQYF	TGTGCCAGCAGTGGACTAGCGGTATCCTACGAGCAGTACTTC
TRBD1	.	TRBV29-1	TRBJ1-2	CSVERQGFNYGYTF	TGCAGCGTTGAGAGACAGGGGTTCAACTATGGCTACACCTTC
TRBD1	few	TRBV11-1	TRBJ2-6	CASSLRQGTSGANVLTF	TGTGCCAGCAGCTTAAGACAGGGCACCTCTGGGGCCAACGTCCTGACTTTC
.	.	TRBV7-9	TRBJ1-2	CASSFDKTGYTF	TGTGCCAGCAGCTTTGACAAAACAGGCTACACCTTC
.	few	TRBV11-2	TRBJ2-5	CASSPRGNAAETQYF	TGTGCCAGCAGCCCTCGGGGCAATGCTGCGGAGACCCAGTACTTC
.	.	TRBV20-1	TRBJ2-5	CSAKDPAGPGETQYF	TGCAGTGCTAAGGACCCAGCGGGCCCCGGGGAGACCCAGTACTTC
.	.	TRBV27	TRBJ2-7	CASSPGRHGEQYF	TGTGCCAGCAGTCCCGGACGGCACGGCGAGCAGTACTTC
.	.	TRBV5-1	TRBJ2-7	CASSFSRGRPSSYEQYF	TGCGCCAGCAGCTTTAGTCGGGGCCGACCGAGCTCCTACGAGCAGTACTTC
TRBD1	.	TRBV9	TRBJ2-1	CASSVPPGQGLLDEQFF	TGTGCCAGCAGCGTACCCCCGGGACAGGGACTACTAGATGAGCAGTTCTTC
.	few	TRBV2	TRBJ2-7	CASGGDSYSYEQYF	TGTGCCAGCGGGGGGGACAGCTATTCCTACGAGCAGTACTTC
.	.	TRBV28	TRBJ1-2	CASTDSGVYGYTF	TGTGCCAGCACCGACTCGGGGGTCTATGGCTACACCTTC
.	few	TRBV20-1	TRBJ1-1	CSARDLDTEAFF	TGCAGTGCTAGAGATTTGGACACTGAAGCTTTCTTT
.	few	TRBV7-7	TRBJ2-5	CASSLTQGEETQYF	TGTGCCAGCAGTCTAACACAGGGAGAAGAGACCCAGTACTTC
.	.	TRBV20-1	TRBJ2-5	CSASVGMRTQYF	TGCAGTGCTAGTGTAGGGATGAGGACCCAGTACTTC
.	.	TRBV15	TRBJ1-1	CATSRGPEDTEAFF	TGTGCCACCAGCAGAGGCCCAGAGGACACTGAAGCTTTCTTT
TRBD2	.	TRBV20-1	TRBJ2-3	CSAGSGGSTDTQYF	TGCAGTGCTGGTAGCGGGGGGTCCACAGATACGCAGTATTTT
TRBD1	.	TRBV20-1	TRBJ1-4	CSDGQGDEKLFF	TGCAGTGATGGACAGGGTGATGAAAAACTGTTTTTT
TRBD1	.	TRBV7-9	TRBJ2-7	CASSSGQGTLYEQYF	TGTGCTAGCAGCTCGGGACAGGGGACTCTCTACGAGCAGTACTTC
TRBD1	.	TRBV20-1	TRBJ2-5	CSARDPGGQGAREQYF	TGCAGTGCTAGAGACCCCGGGGGACAGGGGGCTAGAGAGCAGTACTTC
.	.	TRBV28	TRBJ2-7	CASSGAGAIDEQYF	TGTGCCAGCAGTGGGGCGGGGGCGATCGACGAGCAGTACTTC
TRBD2	few	TRBV28	TRBJ2-1	CASSRLQRGSYNEQFF	TGTGCCAGCAGTCGCCTGCAGCGGGGCTCCTACAATGAGCAGTTCTTC
TRBD2	few	TRBV28	TRBJ2-3	CASSPASSGRLTSTDTQYF	TGTGCCAGCAGTCCCGCAAGTAGCGGGAGGCTGACTAGCACAGATACGCAGTATTTT
.	.	TRBV5-5	TRBJ2-7	CASRRPGGHEQYF	TGTGCCAGCAGACGTCCAGGGGGGCACGAGCAGTACTTC